What follows are 10 T cell receptor beta chains derived from one specimen sequenced in a study of spatial heterogeneity in lung cancer. General observations from the study: In tumors, expanded intratumoral alpha and beta TCR counts tracked mutation counts.

TCRdb reprocessed the 5' RACE reads via MiXCR and lists one record per CDR3 protein. The sample has approximately 18,000 distinct CDR3 sequences, almost 6% seen once; the top ten hold 10%. Their specific antigens are unknown. Documented time point: sample taken at primary tumor resection. The sample here was lung tumor tissue, taken at surgery. The receptors shown here come from a female donor with early-stage non-small cell lung cancer.

About this clonotype: Little can be read into the size of this beta chain, an off-target read in a library designed for alpha chains. The chain has TRBV7-9 and TRBJ2-7; D might be TRBD1 (6 bases). CDR1 and CDR2 (germline): SEHNR, FQNEAQ (reference sequence). The CDR3 extends over 15 amino acids. V lost 3 bases to trimming and J lost 7 bases, with 19 bases between them. DNA of the CDR3: TGTGCCAGCAGCTTCCAATCCGGGACAACGGGGGAGCAGTACTTC. Encoded protein: CASSFQSGTTGEQYF.

Comment on this clonotype: Since it is a stray read in a library aimed at alpha chains, this beta chain has a size that is not meaningful. The chain uses TRBV25-1 and TRBJ2-3; D possibly corresponds to TRBD2 (5 bases). Trimming removed 3 bases at V and 4 bases at J, with 20 bases between. Germline V gene sequence: CDR1 MGHDK, CDR2 SYGVNS. The CDR3 sequence is 17 residues long. The CDR3 here is CASSELAQLEFADTQYF. CDR3 DNA: TGTGCCAGCAGTGAGCTAGCCCAACTGGAGTTCGCAGATACGCAGTATTTT.

This clonotype was seen repeatedly, ten times or more. This beta chain represents an off-target read in a library built for alpha chains; its size is of limited meaning. The rearrangement uses TRBV5-4 and TRBJ2-3, with D possibly called TRBD1 or TRBD2 (5 bases each). Trimming cost V 5 bases and J 4 bases, with 17 bases left between them. Germline values: CDR1 SGHNT, CDR2 YYREEE (reference sequence). The CDR3 is 15 residues long. CDR3 protein: CASRLRPGRADTQYF. The CDR3 DNA follows: TGTGCCAGCAGACTCCGCCCGGGACGTGCAGATACGCAGTATTTT.

This clonotype was found many times. This beta chain is an off-target read within a library intended for alpha chains, so its frequency means little. J is TRBJ2-5 and V is TRBV4-2; 7 bases are a match to TRBD1. Unmatched junction bases numbered 0, after V lost 2 bases and J lost 3 bases. Germline V gene lookup returns CDR1 LGHNA and CDR2 YNFKEQ. This CDR3 is 13 amino acids long. CDR3 DNA: TGTGCCAGCAGCCAAACAGGGGAAGAGACCCAGTACTTC. Amino acids: CASSQTGEETQYF.

This clonotype has at least ten counts. A library prepared for alpha chains yielded this beta chain as an off-target read; its size is of little meaning. This rearrangement joins TRBV6-5 to TRBJ1-4; D possibly corresponds to TRBD1 (5 bases). The CDR3 is made up of 20 amino acids. V lost 0 bases and J 5 bases, leaving 25 bases between the germline ends. Germline V gene sequence: CDR1 MNHEY, CDR2 SVGAGI. The CDR3 nucleotides are TGTGCCAGCAGTTACTCCAGAGCGACCACTGGGAGGGAGGGGAATGAAAAACTGTTTTTT. Translated, it gives CASSYSRATTGREGNEKLFF.

This clonotype was found many times. The library was built for alpha chains, so this beta chain is an off-target read and its size means little. The chain joins TRBV24-1 to TRBJ2-2, with D hard to call. V was trimmed by 0 bases and J by 3 bases, leaving 10 bases between them. Germline V gene data show CDR1 as KGHDR and CDR2 as SFDVKD. The CDR3 extends over 16 amino acids. CDR3 in amino acids: CATSDLGSSYTGELFF. The CDR3 DNA is TGTGCCACCAGTGATTTGGGCAGCTCGTACACCGGGGAGCTGTTTTTT.

This clonotype was counted many times. This beta chain is an unintended read in a library built for alpha chains; its size means little. V gene TRBV7-9 combines with J gene TRBJ1-1; D might be TRBD1 (5 bases). The CDR3 is 13 residues long. Looked up from germline, CDR1 is SEHNR and CDR2 is FQNEAQ (reference sequence). V lost 4 bases to trimming and J lost 11 bases, with 17 bases between them. The CDR3 nucleotides are TGTGCCAGCAGCTCCCTAACAGGACACATGGCTTTCTTT. Its protein product is CASSSLTGHMAFF.

Of note for this clonotype: This beta chain lies outside the target of a library built for alpha chains; its clone size means little. The chain has TRBV7-2 and TRBJ2-2; D remains unclear. The V and J ends lost 5 bases and 1 base respectively, with 11 bases between them. The CDR3 sequence is 15 residues long. Germline V lookup: CDR1 SGHTA, CDR2 FQGNSA. The CDR3 nucleotides read TGTGCCAGCAGCCCCGACCGCTTGAACACCGGGGAGCTGTTTTTT. This sequence encodes CASSPDRLNTGELFF.

The sample holds many counts of this clonotype. A library prepared for alpha chains yielded this beta chain as an off-target read; its size is of little meaning. The chain joins TRBV5-4 to TRBJ2-5, with 9 bases fitting TRBD1. Per germline, CDR1 SGHNT and CDR2 YYREEE (reference sequence). V trimming: 4 bases; J trimming: 5 bases; junction bases outside the gene matches: 9. The CDR3 has 15 amino acids. The CDR3 nucleotides are TGTGCCAGCAGCCGAGCGGGACAGGGAGGTGAGACCCAGTACTTC. It yields the protein CASSRAGQGGETQYF.

The table lists this clonotype with a few counts. This beta chain is a stray sequence in a library constructed for alpha chains; its clone size is not meaningful. The chain is built from TRBV20-1 and TRBJ2-7; D is unclear. CDR1 is DFQATT and CDR2 is SNEGSKA in the germline V gene (reference sequence). V dropped 6 bases and J dropped 2 bases, with 17 bases sitting between them. The CDR3 spans 14 residues. CDR3 in amino acids: CSATPGSITYEQYF. The CDR3 bases are TGCAGTGCCACTCCCGGTTCGATTACCTACGAGCAGTACTTC.